The rows below give T cell receptor beta chains drawn from one sample of a study of blood T cell repertoires in COVID-19. The repertoire was sequenced with immunoSEQ multiplex PCR; TCRdb's copy has only in-frame clones and lacks some. The sample consists of some 100,000 clones, 70% to 90% of them appearing once. Sequenced input: peripheral blood. All receptors come from a woman aged 55-69 years with acute or convalescent COVID-19. Both conserved end residues are part of each CDR3. D genes are given only for firm matches. Clone size is given for some rows only: seen once, a few or many times, or a class if the clone is expanded.

D gene,CDR3 length,J gene,V gene,clone size,CDR3 protein
TRBD1,16,TRBJ2-5,TRBV27,-,CASRGPGQGKAETQYF
TRBD1,14,TRBJ1-5,TRBV2,-,CASTRTGRNQPQHF
-,15,TRBJ1-5,TRBV19,-,CASSIHAGDTQPQHF
TRBD1,16,TRBJ2-1,TRBV7-9,-,CASSLATGQGYNEQFF
-,16,TRBJ2-1,TRBV15,-,CATSRDRLAGRNEQFF
-,12,TRBJ2-1,TRBV11-3,-,CASSRDSDEQFF
-,16,TRBJ2-5,TRBV27,-,CASRRGGAVEEETQYF
-,15,TRBJ2-3,TRBV2,-,CASSLVNGRGDTQYF
-,14,TRBJ1-3,TRBV6-2/TRBV6-3,-,CASSESGSGNTIYF
-,13,TRBJ1-5,TRBV6-5,-,CASSYSSNQPQHF
TRBD1,13,TRBJ1-1,TRBV29-1,once,CSVLTGLNTEAFF
TRBD2,17,TRBJ2-3,TRBV15,-,CATSRDLSGRGTDTQYF
TRBD2,13,TRBJ2-1,TRBV5-4,-,CASSGLAGNEQFF
-,14,TRBJ1-6,TRBV9,-,CASSLTPDNSPLHF
-,14,TRBJ1-5,TRBV12-5,-,CASEIQGGNQPQHF
TRBD2,14,TRBJ2-1,TRBV27,-,CASSPSGSYNEQFF
TRBD2,16,TRBJ2-1,TRBV24-1,once,CATSAVSGRLSNEQFF
-,18,TRBJ1-4,TRBV4-1,-,CASSQVGPPMGANEKLFF
-,15,TRBJ2-5,TRBV18,-,CASSPYSGHQETQYF
-,13,TRBJ2-5,TRBV9,once,CASSVGLIETQYF
-,14,TRBJ1-2,TRBV7-2,once,CASSLAVANYGYTF
TRBD1,16,TRBJ1-1,TRBV5-1,-,CASSQRQGALNTEAFF
-,16,TRBJ2-2,TRBV28,-,CASSTPGLPNTGELFF
-,14,TRBJ1-1,TRBV3-1/TRBV3-2,-,CASSQGSSNTEAFF
TRBD2,15,TRBJ2-1,TRBV19,-,CASSKAGVNYNEQFF
-,15,TRBJ2-1,TRBV28,-,CASSLRLVDSDEQFF
TRBD2,16,TRBJ2-2,TRBV11-2,-,CASSIRTSSYTGELFF
-,13,TRBJ1-5,TRBV5-1,few,CASSLAGDQPQHF
TRBD2,15,TRBJ2-1,TRBV27,-,CASSFGGTSGRAPFF
TRBD1,13,TRBJ1-1,TRBV5-1,-,CASSDRVNTEAFF
-,15,TRBJ2-5,TRBV3-1/TRBV3-2,-,CASSQGRTGLETQYF
TRBD1,17,TRBJ1-5,TRBV28,-,CASSLPRGAGGHQPQHF
TRBD2,12,TRBJ2-1,TRBV6-6,few,CASGTSYNEQFF
-,16,TRBJ2-3,TRBV29-1,-,CSVERVASAVPDTQYF
-,13,TRBJ2-2,TRBV18,-,CASSSGNTGELFF